This T cell receptor (beta chain) was found in a study of CD8+CD57+ T cells in acquired aplastic anemia. This clonotype was detected a few times. What it binds is not known. The study profiled TCR beta VDJ and CDR3 using genomic DNA as template. TCRdb itself ran the reads through MiXCR, one entry per CDR3 protein. The table includes 200,000 to 250,000 distinct CDR3 sequences, 65% detected once. The CDR3 spans 13 residues. Trimming shortened V by 6 bases and J by 1 base, and 9 bases separated the two germline ends. Germline values: CDR1 LNHDA, CDR2 SQIVND (reference sequence). Patients chosen for sequencing had CD8+CD57+ cells that had expanded, as shown by flow cytometry. In all patients, the disease was severe acquired aplastic anemia. Patients had undergone no therapy by the time their blood was sampled. Study findings and constraints: The same twenty-nine CD8+ CDR3 sequences occurred in patients and in controls. No significant difference in CD8+ Simpson's diversity was found between patients and controls.

The clonotype comes from a human donor with aplastic anemia. Sequenced material: sorted CD4+, CD8+, or CD8+CD57+ T cells (not recorded which) from PBMCs. The chain has TRBV19 and TRBJ1-2, with D tentatively TRBD1 (6 bases). The DNA for the CDR3 is TGTGCCAGTAGCAGGGACATTAACTATGGCTACACCTTC. Protein sequence: CASSRDINYGYTF.